This T cell receptor beta chain comes out of a study of T-cell reconstitution after alpha-beta-depleted transplantation in children (dated by TCRdb to about 2016). For the study in its entirety: T-cell immune reconstitution after TCRalphabeta/CD19-depleted allogeneic hematopoietic cell transplantation in children was quantitatively tracked in the study by means of TCR repertoire profiling.

Receptor libraries were prepared by PCR. The instrument given in TCRdb is Illumina HiSeq 2500. TCR libraries were prepared with molecular barcoding, using unique molecular identifiers to normalize TCRbeta repertoire quantification. TCRdb took the public reads, trimmed them with fastp at Q25, ran MiXCR for clone calling and kept in-frame beta chains. Records with the same CDR3 protein are collapsed into one entry carrying the most frequent genes and DNA. The sample includes about 340,000 distinct CDR3 sequences, with around a tenth observed a single time. 2% to 3% of the sample comes from the top ten. At the junction V is shortened by 0 bases and J by 5 bases; bases outside the gene matches: 4. CDR1 and CDR2 are read off the germline V gene (reference sequence) as SEHNR and FQNEAQ. The CDR3 covers 14 residues, taking in both the cysteine and the phenylalanine. The kept DNA is CDR3 alone, 42 bases in frame from the first base.

This clonotype showed up just a few times. It has no known antigen specificity. No much larger clone is present one base from it, and per-base qualities are unavailable. This specimen was PBMCs from the stem cell graft donor, taken from the stem cell graft. This chain is built from TRBV7-9 and TRBJ2-7; TRBD2 fits 7 bases in the junction. This sequence was found in a human donor who donated a stem cell graft to a child with acute lymphoblastic leukemia. The base sequence is TGTGCCAGCAGCTTAGCGGGCCTAGCGGACGAGCAGTACTTC. Its protein reads: CASSLAGLADEQYF.